This T cell receptor (beta chain) was obtained from a study of OX40 agonist ivuxolimab in advanced cancers. Libraries were prepared by immunoSEQ multiplex PCR; TCRdb keeps only in-frame clonotypes and omits some of them. In the table there are 80,000 to 100,000 clones, approximately 93% of which are singletons. Trimming pared 1 base from V and 4 bases from J, leaving 11 bases between. In germline, CDR1 is LNHDA, CDR2 SQIVND (reference sequence). This CDR3 is 15 amino acids long. The input for sequencing was CD4+ or CD8+ T cells sorted from blood, taken in a trial of the OX40 agonist ivuxolimab. The chain joins TRBV19 to TRBJ1-5; possible D gene TRBD1, 5 bases. The sequence came from an adult with an advanced solid tumor such as melanoma, head and neck, liver or kidney cancer. The CDR3 protein is CASSIGGGTNQPQHF. The CDR3, as DNA: TGTGCCAGTAGTATAGGGGGGGGTACGAATCAGCCCCAGCATTTT.